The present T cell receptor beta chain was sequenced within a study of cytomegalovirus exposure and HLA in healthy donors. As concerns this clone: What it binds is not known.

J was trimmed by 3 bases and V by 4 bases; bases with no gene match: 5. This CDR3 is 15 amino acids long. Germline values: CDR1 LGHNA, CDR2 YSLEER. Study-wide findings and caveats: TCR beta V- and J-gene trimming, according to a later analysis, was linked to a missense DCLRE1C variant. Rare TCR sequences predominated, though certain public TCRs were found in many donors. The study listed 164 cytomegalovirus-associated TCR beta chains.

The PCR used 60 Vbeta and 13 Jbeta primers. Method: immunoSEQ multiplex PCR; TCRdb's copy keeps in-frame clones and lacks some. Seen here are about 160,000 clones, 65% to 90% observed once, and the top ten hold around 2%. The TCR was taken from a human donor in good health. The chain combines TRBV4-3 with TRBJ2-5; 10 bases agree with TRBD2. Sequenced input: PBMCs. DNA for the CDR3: TGCGCCAGCAGCCCAGGACTAGCGGTGAAAGAGACCCAGTACTTC. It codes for CASSPGLAVKETQYF.